These 23 T cell receptor beta chains were sequenced from one sample in a study of cytomegalovirus exposure and HLA in healthy donors. PCR primers comprised 60 Vbeta and 13 Jbeta primers. Method: immunoSEQ multiplex PCR; TCRdb's copy keeps in-frame clones and lacks some. This sample's clone table lists 120,000 to 150,000 clones. The sequencing input was PBMCs. Receptor source: a woman under 30 in good health and CMV-seronegative.

V usage is TRBV7-6 and J usage is TRBJ2-7, with 9 positions matching TRBD1. This CDR3 contains 14 residues. Looked up from germline, CDR1 is SGHVS and CDR2 is FNYEAQ. Trimming removed 5 bases from V and 6 bases from J; junction bases left unmatched: 8. In nucleotides, the CDR3 is TGTGCCAGCAGCCATTTTGGACAGGGGCGCGAGCAGTACTTC. Protein: CASSHFGQGREQYF.

The genes are TRBV30 and TRBJ1-6; perhaps TRBD1 as D (6 bases). The V and J ends lost 0 bases and 8 bases respectively, with 14 bases between them. The CDR3 has 15 amino acids. The germline V gene encodes CDR1 GTSNPN and CDR2 SVGIG (reference sequence). The CDR3 reads CAWSVAGKGDSPLHF. CDR3 nucleotide sequence: TGTGCCTGGAGTGTAGCCGGGAAGGGGGATTCACCCCTCCACTTT.

V gene TRBV27 combines with J gene TRBJ2-1; D perhaps matches TRBD2 (5 bases). V was clipped by 3 bases and J by 0 bases, with 9 bases between them. This CDR3 has 15 residues. Germline-derived CDR1 and CDR2 are MNHEY and SMNVEV (reference sequence). CDR3 residues: CASSFGIGSYNEQFF. The DNA for the CDR3 is TGTGCCAGCAGTTTCGGGATAGGCTCCTACAATGAGCAGTTCTTC.

J is TRBJ2-3 and V is TRBV9; 12 nucleotides agree with TRBD2. J lost 6 bases, V lost 4 bases, and 9 bases had no gene match. This CDR3 spans 16 amino acids. Germline V CDR1 and CDR2: SGDLS, YYNGEE. The CDR3 here is CASSPAASGRADTQYF. CDR3 bases: TGTGCCAGCAGCCCAGCTGCTAGCGGGAGGGCCGATACGCAGTATTTT.

The chain uses TRBV5-4 and TRBJ1-2, with TRBD1 matching over 7 bases. Germline CDR1 reads SGHNT; CDR2 reads YYREEE (reference sequence). Losses at the gene ends were 5 bases for V and 3 bases for J; bases not matched to a gene: 10. The CDR3 sequence is 15 residues long. CDR3 nucleotide sequence: TGTGCCAGCAGTTCCCGGACAGGTGGAGACTATGGCTACACCTTC. It encodes CASSSRTGGDYGYTF.

The genes are TRBV7-2 and TRBJ2-7; 8 bases are a match to TRBD1. Germline-derived CDR1 and CDR2 are SGHTA and FQGNSA. V shed 5 bases and J 2 bases; nucleotides not matched to a gene: 5. This CDR3 has 14 residues. CDR3 bases: TGTGCCAGCAGCCACCGGGACAGGCCCTACGAGCAGTACTTC. This gives the protein CASSHRDRPYEQYF.

The V gene is TRBV10-3, the J gene TRBJ1-1, with 8 bases that match TRBD1. CDR1 and CDR2 from the germline V gene are ENHRY and SYGVKD. The trim removed 5 bases at V and 3 bases at J, leaving 8 bases unmatched. The CDR3 spans 15 residues. CDR3 in DNA: TGTGCCATCAGTAAACAGGGGGTAGGGGACACTGAAGCTTTCTTT. This codes for CAISKQGVGDTEAFF.

This sequence joins TRBV5-6 and TRBJ2-7; possible D gene TRBD1, 6 bases. The CDR3 is 14 residues long. The V gene lost 2 bases and the J gene lost 1 base, with 10 bases spanning the gap. Germline CDR1 SGHDT, CDR2 YYEEEE. The CDR3 nucleotides read TGTGCCAGCAGCTTTGGGACACCTTCCTACGAGCAGTACGTC. Protein: CASSFGTPSYEQYV.

The chain has TRBV5-4 and TRBJ2-4, with a tentative D call TRBD1 (6 bases). Germline CDR1 and CDR2: SGHNT and YYREEE (reference sequence). The CDR3 loop spans 17 amino acids. The ends were cut back, 4 bases at V and 1 base at J, with 18 bases in the middle. CDR3: CASSLRQAPSAKNIQYF. CDR3 DNA: TGTGCCAGCAGCCTTAGACAGGCCCCCTCGGCCAAAAACATTCAGTACTTC.

The chain has TRBV11-3 and TRBJ1-2; D perhaps matches TRBD1 (5 bases). The germline V and J ends were trimmed by 0 bases and 0 bases, with 14 bases remaining between them. The germline gives CDR1 SGHNT, CDR2 YENEEA. The CDR3 consists of 17 residues. The CDR3 region has the DNA TGTGCCAGCAGCTTAGATCGGGTAGGGGAGGCTAACTATGGCTACACCTTC. It encodes CASSLDRVGEANYGYTF.

This chain uses TRBV6-6 with TRBJ1-2; TRBD1 aligns across 9 bases. V dropped 2 bases and J dropped 3; count of bases not matched to a gene: 4. The CDR3 is 15 amino acids. The germline V gene encodes CDR1 MNHNY and CDR2 SVGAGI (reference sequence). CDR3 loop: CASSYDRGGYYGYTF. The CDR3 DNA reads TGTGCCAGCAGTTACGACAGGGGGGGCTACTATGGCTACACCTTC.

This rearrangement joins TRBV7-9 to TRBJ2-5; the D is unclear. The ends were cut back, 2 bases at V and 7 bases at J, with 11 bases in the middle. The CDR3 is 13 amino acids. The germline gives CDR1 SEHNR, CDR2 FQNEAQ (reference sequence). CDR3 coding DNA: TGTGCCAGCAGCTTACAGGTGATGGCGACCCAGTACTTC. Protein: CASSLQVMATQYF.

J is TRBJ1-2 and V is TRBV5-5; D may be TRBD1 (6 bases). The CDR3 extends over 15 amino acids. Germline V gives CDR1 SGHKS, CDR2 YYEKEE (reference sequence). Trimming took off 3 bases at V and 8 bases at J, with 20 bases between the two ends. The CDR3: CASSWAGEGGQGYTF. The CDR3 nucleotides are TGTGCCAGCAGCTGGGCGGGAGAAGGGGGGCAGGGCTACACCTTC.

The chain carries TRBV19 and TRBJ2-1; 9 bases agree with TRBD2. Germline values: CDR1 LNHDA, CDR2 SQIVND (reference sequence). Trimming at V came to 5 bases and at J to 3 bases, leaving 2 bases not matched to a gene. The CDR3 runs 14 residues. DNA of the CDR3: TGTGCCAGTAGTGTAGCGGGAGTCTACAATGAGCAGTTCTTC. Translated: CASSVAGVYNEQFF. Based on the CDR3 plus reference TRBV19 and TRBJ2-1, the full variable domain is DGGITQSPKYLFRKEGQNVTLSCEQNLNHDAMYWYRQDPGQGLRLIYYSQIVNDFQKGDIAEGYSVSREKKESFPLTVTSAQKNPTAFYLCASSVAGVYNEQFFGPGTRLTVL.

The gene calls are TRBV25-1 and TRBJ2-1; 11 nucleotides agree with TRBD2. V shed 10 bases, J shed 4 bases, and the junction held 6 bases outside the gene matches. Germline V gives CDR1 MGHDK, CDR2 SYGVNS. The length of the CDR3 is 14 residues. CDR3 in amino acids: CATRLAGIYNEQFF. CDR3 in DNA: TGTGCCACAAGACTAGCGGGGATATACAATGAGCAGTTCTTC. The entire variable domain, with the rest obtained from reference TRBV25-1 and TRBJ2-1, is as follows: EADIYQTPRYLVIGTGKKITLECSQTMGHDKMYWYQQDPGMELHLIHYSYGVNSTEKGDLSSESTVSRIRTEHFPLTLESARPSHTSQYLCATRLAGIYNEQFFGPGTRLTVL.

The J gene is TRBJ1-2, the V gene TRBV19; TRBD1 aligns across 8 bases. Per the germline V gene, CDR1 is LNHDA and CDR2 is SQIVND (reference sequence). V trimming: 6 bases; J trimming: 6 bases; junction bases outside the gene matches: 3. This CDR3 region has 12 residues. The DNA for the CDR3 is TGTGCCAGTAGGACAGGGGATAATGGCTACACCTTC. The encoded protein is CASRTGDNGYTF.

The J gene is TRBJ2-7, the V gene TRBV5-4; D is possibly TRBD2 (5 bases). CDR3 length: 15 residues. Trimming left V 0 bases short and J 3 bases short, with 13 bases between. The V gene's germline CDR1 is SGHNT and CDR2 YYREEE (reference sequence). The CDR3 sequence is CASSLAGSTNYEQYF. The CDR3 region has the DNA TGTGCCAGCAGCTTGGCGGGGTCAACTAACTACGAGCAGTACTTC. Complete variable domain (other parts from reference TRBV5-4 and TRBJ2-7): ETGVTQSPTHLIKTRGQQVTLRCSSQSGHNTVSWYQQALGQGPQFIFQYYREEENGRGNFPPRFSGLQFPNYSSELNVNALELDDSALYLCASSLAGSTNYEQYFGPGTRLTVT.

The V and J genes are TRBV6-5 and TRBJ1-2; a possible D gene is TRBD1 (6 bases). The CDR3 extends over 15 amino acids. Germline CDR1 MNHEY, CDR2 SVGAGI. The V and J ends lost 6 bases and 3 bases respectively, with 17 bases between them. Here the CDR3 DNA reads TGTGCCAGCAGACCTTACAGGGTTGGGGACTATGGCTACACCTTC. Its translation: CASRPYRVGDYGYTF.

The V and J genes are TRBV29-1 and TRBJ2-7, with a tentative D call TRBD2 (6 bases). CDR1 is SQVTM, CDR2 ANQGSEA, per germline. Trimming removed 7 bases from V and 3 bases from J, with 16 bases in between. The CDR3 extends over 13 amino acids. CDR3 amino acids: CSGDLGGGYEQYV. The CDR3 DNA follows: TGCAGCGGTGATTTGGGAGGAGGCTACGAGCAGTACGTC.

The J gene is TRBJ1-4, the V gene TRBV7-9; D not certain. Germline-derived CDR1 and CDR2 are SEHNR and FQNEAQ (reference sequence). There are 15 residues in the CDR3. Between the trimmed V and J ends, which lost 4 bases and 0 bases, there was a span of 9 bases. The CDR3 reads CASSSGLATNEKLFF. Written as DNA, the CDR3 is TGTGCCAGCAGCTCTGGCCTCGCAACTAATGAAAAACTGTTTTTT. The variable domain in full, with the rest retrieved from reference TRBV7-9 and TRBJ1-4, is DTGVSQNPRHKITKRGQNVTFRCDPISEHNRLYWYRQTLGQGPEFLTYFQNEAQLEKSRLLSDRFSAERPKGSFSTLEIQRTEQGDSAMYLCASSSGLATNEKLFFGSGTQLSVL.

This chain uses TRBV6-1 with TRBJ1-1; D uncertain. This CDR3 spans 14 amino acids. Trimming took 7 bases from V and 1 from J, leaving 13 bases between them. Germline CDR1 MNHNS, CDR2 SASEGT. CDR3 nucleotides: TGTGCCAGCAACGTAGGGAGACCGAACACTGAAGCTTTCTTT. Encoded protein: CASNVGRPNTEAFF.

The V and J genes are TRBV10-2 and TRBJ2-3, with a tentative D call TRBD2 (6 bases). Between the trimmed V and J ends, which lost 6 bases and 1 base, there was a span of 14 bases. The germline V gene has CDR1 WSHSY and CDR2 SAAADI. There are 15 residues in the CDR3. The CDR3 here is CASRQPSARTDTQYF. In nucleotides, the CDR3 is TGCGCCAGCAGACAGCCTAGCGCCCGCACAGATACGCAGTATTTT.

The chain couples TRBV10-2 to TRBJ1-1, with D possibly being TRBD1 (5 bases). V lost 5 bases to trimming and J lost 5 bases, with 12 bases between them. In germline, CDR1 is WSHSY, CDR2 SAAADI. The CDR3 has 13 residues. CDR3 sequence reads: CASSKVQGTEAFF. CDR3 coding DNA: TGCGCCAGCAGTAAAGTTCAGGGAACTGAAGCTTTCTTT.